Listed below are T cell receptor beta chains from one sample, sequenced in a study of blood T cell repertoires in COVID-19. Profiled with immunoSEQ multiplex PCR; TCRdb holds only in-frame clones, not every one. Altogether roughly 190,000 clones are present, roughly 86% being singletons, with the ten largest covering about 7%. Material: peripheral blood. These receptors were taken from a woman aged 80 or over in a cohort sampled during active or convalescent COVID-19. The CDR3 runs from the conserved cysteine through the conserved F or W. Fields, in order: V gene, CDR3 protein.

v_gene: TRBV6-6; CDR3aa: CASRYQEQGYEQYF
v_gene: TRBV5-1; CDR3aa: CASSSTWGTSGGNEQFF
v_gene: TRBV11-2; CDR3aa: CASSPGGGSGNTIYF
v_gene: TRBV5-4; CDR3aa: CASSLGPGQAAYEAYEQYF
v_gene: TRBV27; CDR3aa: CASSSSDSIYEQYF
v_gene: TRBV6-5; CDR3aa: CASSRLGETQYF
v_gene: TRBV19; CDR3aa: CASSRSRDTHNEQFF
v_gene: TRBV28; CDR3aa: CASSLKTGGPSVWNTEAFF
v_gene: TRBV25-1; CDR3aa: CASSRAGVMVETQYF
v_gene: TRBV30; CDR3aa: CAWSPTGLDEKLFF
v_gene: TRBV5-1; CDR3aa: CASSLSGRGYGYTF
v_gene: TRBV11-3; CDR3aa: CASSPRQGRTGELFF
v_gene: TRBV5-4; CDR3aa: CASSWGVVAGVTGANVLTF
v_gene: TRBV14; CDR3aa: CASSQWTGSNTEAFF
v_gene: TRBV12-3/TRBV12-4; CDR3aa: CASSTTGEDGYTF
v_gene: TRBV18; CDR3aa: CASSPGPLDTQYF
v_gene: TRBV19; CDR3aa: CASSNVGTGRTEAFF
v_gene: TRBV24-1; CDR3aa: CATSDGKTDRGFVVNEQFF
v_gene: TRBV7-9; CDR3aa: CASSPGTSGPSTDTQYF
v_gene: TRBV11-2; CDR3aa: CASSSTQGASGANVLTF
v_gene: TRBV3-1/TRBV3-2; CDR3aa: CASSHRWNEQFF
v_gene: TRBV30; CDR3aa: CAWRRRVEAFF
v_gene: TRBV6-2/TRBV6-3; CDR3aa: CASSGQTRYEQYF